The clone carrying this T cell receptor beta chain was counted a single time. Antigen unknown. Data came from immunoSEQ multiplex PCR; TCRdb stores just in-frame clones and leaves some out. The repertoire holds more than 2 million clones, around 93% seen once, with about 1.7% in the top ten. The CDR3 contains 16 residues. Germline V gene data show CDR1 as LNHDA and CDR2 as SQIVND (reference sequence). After removal of 1 base from V and 9 bases from J, the junction contained 11 bases not matched to a gene. CD45RO-negative, CCR7-selected cells formed the naive CD8 fraction, which excluded terminally differentiated effector memory CD45RA+ cells. This entry belongs to a study of shared clonotypes between healthy human individuals. Study-level results: Compared with memory subsets, naive subsets generally had larger estimated richness. Researchers sampled only blood; tissue repertoires likely differ. Sequencing depth was predicted to influence how clonotypes are shared among donors.

The sequenced sample was naive CD8+ T cells from PBMCs. The clonotype comes from a man younger than 30 in good health. Some clones in this sample may be carry-over from other donors' samples. The chain joins TRBV19 to TRBJ2-1; 8 nucleotides agree with TRBD2. The CDR3 sequence: CASSIVPAGEKGEQFF. The CDR3 region has the DNA TGTGCCAGTAGTATAGTCCCAGCGGGAGAGAAGGGTGAGCAGTTCTTC.